These 8 T cell receptor beta chains came from one sample sequenced in a study of cytotoxic CD8 clonotypes in ibrutinib-treated CLL. Data came from immunoSEQ multiplex PCR; TCRdb stores just in-frame clones and leaves some out. The profile shows about 15,000 clones, approximately 52% of them singletons. The source was PBMCs, collected at an approximately 25-month disease-progression time point, from a patient treated with ibrutinib. The receptors were gathered from a human donor with chronic lymphocytic leukemia.

This clone appeared once. The chain recombines TRBV9 with TRBJ1-1; D is unresolved. CDR1 and CDR2 (germline): SGDLS, YYNGEE. This CDR3 is built from 16 residues. Trimming took 0 bases from V and 5 from J, leaving 17 bases between them. The CDR3 region is CASSVAWGSQGTEAFF. The CDR3, as DNA: TGTGCCAGCAGCGTAGCGTGGGGAAGTCAAGGGACTGAAGCTTTCTTT.

The chain uses TRBV5-4 and TRBJ2-6; D not certain. The CDR3 runs 17 residues. Trimming took off 4 bases at V and 0 bases at J, with 14 bases between the two ends. The V gene's germline CDR1 is SGHNT and CDR2 YYREEE (reference sequence). This CDR3 is CASSGRTARSGANVLTF. DNA for the CDR3: TGTGCCAGCAGCGGAAGGACCGCCCGCTCTGGGGCCAACGTCCTGACTTTC.

The rearrangement uses TRBV2 and TRBJ1-3; D remains unclear. In germline, CDR1 is SNHLY, CDR2 FYNNEI. The V end lost 6 bases, the J end lost 3 bases, and 6 bases lay between the germline ends. This CDR3 is built from 12 residues. The CDR3 loop reads CASRGSGNTIYF. CDR3 DNA sequence: TGTGCCAGCAGGGGCAGTGGAAACACCATATATTTT.

The chain employs TRBV5-4 and TRBJ2-2; the D gene could be TRBD1 or TRBD2 (5 bases each). The CDR3 contains 14 residues. The germline gives CDR1 SGHNT, CDR2 YYREEE (reference sequence). V gave up 2 bases and J gave up 7 bases, with 12 bases separating them. This chain's CDR3 is CASSLRGAVGELFF. CDR3 nucleotide sequence: TGTGCCAGCAGCTTACGGGGCGCAGTCGGGGAGCTGTTTTTT.

The chain carries TRBV7-9 and TRBJ2-5; D unresolved. The CDR3 has 12 residues. Germline V gene lookup returns CDR1 SEHNR and CDR2 FQNEAQ (reference sequence). With 5 bases removed from V and 1 base from J, the gap between germline ends came to 5 bases. The CDR3 region has the DNA TGTGCCAGCAGCCCAAGCCAAGAGACCCAGTACTTC. Amino acids: CASSPSQETQYF.

V gene TRBV7-8 combines with J gene TRBJ2-1, with D perhaps matching TRBD2 (5 bases). With 3 bases removed from V and 8 bases from J, the gap between germline ends came to 14 bases. This CDR3 is 14 amino acids long. From germline, CDR1 is SGHVS and CDR2 FQNEAQ. The CDR3 loop reads CASSLVLVRDEQFF. The CDR3 region has the DNA TGTGCCAGCAGCTTGGTACTAGTACGGGATGAGCAGTTCTTC.

The chain employs TRBV6-1 and TRBJ1-2; 8 bases are shared with TRBD1. V lost 2 bases to trimming and J lost 3 bases; unmatched junction nucleotides: 5. This CDR3 spans 15 amino acids. Germline CDR1 is MNHNS and CDR2 is SASEGT. For the CDR3, the DNA is TGTGCCAGCAGTGAACAGTCAGGGGGCCACTATGGCTACACCTTC. Translated: CASSEQSGGHYGYTF.

The chain has TRBV5-6 and TRBJ1-1; 7 nucleotides match TRBD1. The CDR3 is 13 amino acids. Germline CDR1 reads SGHDT; CDR2 reads YYEEEE. V trimming: 4 bases; J trimming: 7 bases; junction bases outside the gene matches: 7. CDR3 amino acids: CASSPGRQGEAFF. The CDR3 coding sequence is TGTGCCAGCAGCCCGGGAAGACAGGGTGAAGCTTTCTTT.